This passage covers 10 T cell receptor beta chains from one sample sequenced in a study of PD-L1 blockade in urothelial cancer. Data came from immunoSEQ multiplex PCR; TCRdb stores just in-frame clones and leaves some out. This repertoire shows tens of thousands of clones, about 90% found once; its top ten account for around 3.6%. Sequences were derived from PBMCs, sampled around atezolizumab (anti-PD-L1) treatment. The source of these receptors is a man aged 50-60 years with urothelial cancer.

There are a few counts of this clone. This chain uses TRBV6-5 with TRBJ2-7; D call uncertain. The CDR3 totals 14 residues. Germline-derived CDR1 and CDR2 are MNHEY and SVGAGI. Trimming took 6 bases from V and 3 from J, leaving 15 bases between them. Here the CDR3 DNA reads TGTGCCAGCAGCTTGCTAGGTCAGAACTACGAGCAGTACTTC. Residues: CASSLLGQNYEQYF.

This chain joins TRBV5-1 and TRBJ1-1; D is undetermined. This CDR3 is 15 amino acids long. V lost 2 bases to trimming and J lost 4 bases, with 15 bases between them. Germline loops: CDR1 SGHRS, CDR2 YFSETQ. This CDR3 reads CASSLGSGLSTEAFF. CDR3 bases: TGCGCCAGCAGCTTAGGGTCGGGGTTGAGCACTGAAGCTTTCTTT. Variable domain in full (rest from reference TRBV5-1 and TRBJ1-1): KAGVTQTPRYLIKTRGQQVTLSCSPISGHRSVSWYQQTPGQGLQFLFEYFSETQRNKGNFPGRFSGRQFSNSRSEMNVSTLELGDSALYLCASSLGSGLSTEAFFGQGTRLTVV.

The chain has TRBV18 and TRBJ1-3; 7 nucleotides align to TRBD1. This CDR3 is 16 amino acids long. The J segment lost 4 bases and the V segment lost 3 bases, leaving 9 bases of the junction unmatched. Germline V lookup: CDR1 KGHSH, CDR2 LQKENI. CDR3 DNA: TGTGCCAGCTCACCTCGGGACAGCCAAATAGGAAACACCATATATTTT. Its translation: CASSPRDSQIGNTIYF.

The chain joins TRBV7-2 to TRBJ1-1; 8 nucleotides align to TRBD1. Germline trimming cut 4 bases from V and 8 bases from J; bases unmatched to any gene: 9. This CDR3 is built from 14 residues. Germline CDR1 SGHTA, CDR2 FQGNSA. CDR3 DNA sequence: TGTGCCAGCAGCTCCAACCCCGGGACAGGAGAAGCTTTCTTT. It specifies CASSSNPGTGEAFF.

J is TRBJ2-1 and V is TRBV9; 8 bases are a match to TRBD2. This CDR3 comprises 14 residues. The trim removed 4 bases at V and 9 bases at J, leaving 9 bases unmatched. Germline V lookup: CDR1 SGDLS, CDR2 YYNGEE. This CDR3 reads CASSQGGTRSEQFF. CDR3 bases: TGTGCCAGCAGCCAGGGAGGGACTAGAAGTGAGCAGTTCTTC.

The chain combines TRBV27 with TRBJ2-1; TRBD1 matches at 7 bases. This CDR3 region has 15 residues. The ends lost 6 bases at V and 2 bases at J; junction bases unmatched: 7. In germline, CDR1 is MNHEY, CDR2 SMNVEV (reference sequence). The CDR3 spells CASRRGGPPYNEQFF. The CDR3 DNA sequence: TGTGCCAGCAGGCGAGGGGGCCCCCCCTACAATGAGCAGTTCTTC.

V and J are TRBV27 and TRBJ2-7, with 7 positions matching TRBD2. After removal of 5 bases from V and 5 bases from J, the junction contained 12 bases not matched to a gene. This CDR3 region has 15 residues. The germline V gene has CDR1 MNHEY and CDR2 SMNVEV (reference sequence). In DNA form, the CDR3 reads TGTGCCAGCAGTCCCCACCCTAGCGGAGGCGACGAGCAGTACTTC. As protein: CASSPHPSGGDEQYF.

This clone was seen only once. The J gene is TRBJ1-2, the V gene TRBV28; D remains ambiguous. Germline V gene lookup returns CDR1 MDHEN and CDR2 SYDVKM. Trimming shortened V by 3 bases and J by 2 bases, and 7 bases separated the two germline ends. The CDR3 spans 13 residues. The CDR3 nucleotides are TGTGCCAGCAGTTTGAACCGGAACTATGGCTACACCTTC. Protein product: CASSLNRNYGYTF.

The V call is TRBV14, the J call TRBJ2-7; TRBD2 might be the D (5 bases). Trimming left V 6 bases short and J 4 bases short, with 13 bases between. The CDR3 is made up of 13 amino acids. The V gene's germline CDR1 is SGHDN and CDR2 FVKESK. In DNA, the CDR3 is TGTGCCAGCAGTCGTAGGACTGTTTACGAGCAGTACTTC. Its translation: CASSRRTVYEQYF. Full variable domain (missing parts from reference TRBV14 and TRBJ2-7): EAGVTQFPSHSVIEKGQTVTLRCDPISGHDNLYWYRRVMGKEIKFLLHFVKESKQDESGMPNNRFLAERTGGTYSTLKVQPAELEDSGVYFCASSRRTVYEQYFGPGTRLTVT.

The chain is built from TRBV4-1 and TRBJ1-4; weak D call: TRBD1 (5 bases). V was trimmed by 0 bases and J by 10 bases, leaving 15 bases between them. Germline CDR1 reads MGHRA; CDR2 reads YSYEKL. There are 15 residues in the CDR3. CDR3 nucleotides: TGCGCCAGCAGCCAAGAATGGACGGCGGGGGGAAAACTGTTTTTT. Encoded protein: CASSQEWTAGGKLFF.